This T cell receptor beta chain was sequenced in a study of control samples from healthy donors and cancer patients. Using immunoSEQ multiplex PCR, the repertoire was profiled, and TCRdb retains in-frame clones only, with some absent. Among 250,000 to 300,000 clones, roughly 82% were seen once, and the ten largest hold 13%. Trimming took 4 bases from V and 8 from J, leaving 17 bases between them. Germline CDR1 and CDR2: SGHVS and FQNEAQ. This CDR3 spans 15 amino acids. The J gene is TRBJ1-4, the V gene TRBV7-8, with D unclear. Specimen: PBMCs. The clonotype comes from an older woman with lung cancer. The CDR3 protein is CASSSLNLPVEKLFF. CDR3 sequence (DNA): TGTGCCAGCAGCTCCCTTAATTTACCCGTGGAAAAACTGTTTTTT. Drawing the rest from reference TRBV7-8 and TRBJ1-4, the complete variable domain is GAGVSQSPRYKVAKRGQDVALRCDPISGHVSLFWYQQALGQGPEFLTYFQNEAQLDKSGLPSDRFFAERPEGSVSTLKIQRTQQEDSAVYLCASSSLNLPVEKLFFGSGTQLSVL.